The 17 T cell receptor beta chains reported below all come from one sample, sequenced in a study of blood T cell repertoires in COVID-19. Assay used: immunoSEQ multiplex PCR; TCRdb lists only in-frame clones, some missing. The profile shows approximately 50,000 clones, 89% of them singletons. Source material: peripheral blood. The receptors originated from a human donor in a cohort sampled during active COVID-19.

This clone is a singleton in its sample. As DNA, the CDR3 is TGTGCCAGCAGTTTTACGGGAGGGCCGGGAGAGACCCAGTACTTC. Protein product: CASSFTGGPGETQYF. The rearrangement links TRBV6-5 to TRBJ2-5; 8 bases match TRBD2. Germline values: CDR1 MNHEY, CDR2 SVGAGI. The CDR3 has 15 amino acids. Trimming took 4 bases from V and 4 from J; bases not matched to a gene: 8.

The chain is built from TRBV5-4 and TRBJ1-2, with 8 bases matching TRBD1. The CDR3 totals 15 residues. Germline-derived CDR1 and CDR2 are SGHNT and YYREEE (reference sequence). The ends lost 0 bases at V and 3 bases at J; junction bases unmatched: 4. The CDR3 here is CASSLGQGIDYGYTF. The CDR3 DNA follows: TGTGCCAGCAGCTTGGGACAGGGGATAGACTATGGCTACACCTTC.

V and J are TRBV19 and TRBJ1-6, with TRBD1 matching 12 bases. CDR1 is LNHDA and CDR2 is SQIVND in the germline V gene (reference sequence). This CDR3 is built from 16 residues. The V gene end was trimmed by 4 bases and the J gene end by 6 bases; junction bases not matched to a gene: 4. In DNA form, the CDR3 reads TGTGCCAGTAGTACAGGGACAGGGGGCCCTAATTCACCCCTCCACTTT. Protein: CASSTGTGGPNSPLHF.

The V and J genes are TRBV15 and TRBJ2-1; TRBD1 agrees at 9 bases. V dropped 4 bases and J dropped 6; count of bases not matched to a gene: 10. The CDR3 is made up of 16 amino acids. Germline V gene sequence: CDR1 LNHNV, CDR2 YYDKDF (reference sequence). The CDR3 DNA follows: TGTGCCACCAGCACCCCGGGACAGGGAGTCCCCAATGAGCAGTTCTTC. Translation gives CATSTPGQGVPNEQFF.

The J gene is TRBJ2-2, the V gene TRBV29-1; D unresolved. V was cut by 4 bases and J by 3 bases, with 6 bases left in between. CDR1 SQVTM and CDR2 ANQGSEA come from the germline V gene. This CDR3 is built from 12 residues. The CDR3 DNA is TGCAGCGTTGTCGAGGACACCGGGGAGCTGTTTTTT. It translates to CSVVEDTGELFF.

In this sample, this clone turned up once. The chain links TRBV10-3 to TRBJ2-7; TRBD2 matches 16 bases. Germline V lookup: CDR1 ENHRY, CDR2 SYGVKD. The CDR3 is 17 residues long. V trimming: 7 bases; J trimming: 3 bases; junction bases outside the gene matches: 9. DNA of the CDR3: TGTGCCATCACGCCGGGACTAGCGGGGGGGATGATCTACGAGCAGTACTTC. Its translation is CAITPGLAGGMIYEQYF.

This CDR3 reads CASSRGVFSAQHF. The CDR3 DNA follows: TGTGCCAGCTCCAGGGGTGTGTTCTCGGCCCAGCATTTT. The V gene is TRBV25-1, the J gene TRBJ1-5; D is perhaps TRBD1 (6 bases). Between the trimmed V and J ends, which lost 8 bases and 11 bases, there was a span of 19 bases. Germline V gene sequence: CDR1 MGHDK, CDR2 SYGVNS. The CDR3 has 13 residues.

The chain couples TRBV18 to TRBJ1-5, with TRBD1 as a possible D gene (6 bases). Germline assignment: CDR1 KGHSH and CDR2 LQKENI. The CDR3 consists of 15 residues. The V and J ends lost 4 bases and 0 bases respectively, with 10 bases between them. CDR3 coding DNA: TGTGCCAGCTCACGGACAGAAACTAGCAATCAGCCCCAGCATTTT. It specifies CASSRTETSNQPQHF.

CDR3 region: CASSPFGDRGSSETQYF. The CDR3, as DNA: TGTGCCAGCAGCCCATTCGGAGACAGGGGGTCATCGGAGACCCAGTACTTC. The chain has TRBV7-6 and TRBJ2-5, with 9 bases matching TRBD1. This CDR3 is 17 amino acids long. V lost 5 bases to trimming and J lost 5 bases; unmatched junction nucleotides: 15. Per the germline V gene, CDR1 is SGHVS and CDR2 is FNYEAQ.

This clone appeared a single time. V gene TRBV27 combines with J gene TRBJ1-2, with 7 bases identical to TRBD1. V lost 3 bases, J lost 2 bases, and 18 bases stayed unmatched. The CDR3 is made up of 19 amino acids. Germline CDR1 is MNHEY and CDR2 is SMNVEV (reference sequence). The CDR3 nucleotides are TGTGCCAGCAGTTTTAGGGCGCTCGAGGGGGCAGGACCAAACTATGGCTACACCTTC. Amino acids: CASSFRALEGAGPNYGYTF.

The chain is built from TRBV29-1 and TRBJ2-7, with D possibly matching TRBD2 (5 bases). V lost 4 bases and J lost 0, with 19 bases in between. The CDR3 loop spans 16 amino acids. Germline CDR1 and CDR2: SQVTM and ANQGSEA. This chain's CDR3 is CSVVFMDSPVSYEQYF. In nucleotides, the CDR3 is TGCAGCGTTGTTTTTATGGACTCACCGGTCTCCTACGAGCAGTACTTC.

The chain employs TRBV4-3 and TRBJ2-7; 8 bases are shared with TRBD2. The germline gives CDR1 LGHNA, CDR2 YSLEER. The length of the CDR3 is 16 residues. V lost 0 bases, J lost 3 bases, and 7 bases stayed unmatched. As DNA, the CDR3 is TGCGCCAGCAGCCAAGAGCGGGAGGCCGGTATCTACGAGCAGTACTTC. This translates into CASSQEREAGIYEQYF.

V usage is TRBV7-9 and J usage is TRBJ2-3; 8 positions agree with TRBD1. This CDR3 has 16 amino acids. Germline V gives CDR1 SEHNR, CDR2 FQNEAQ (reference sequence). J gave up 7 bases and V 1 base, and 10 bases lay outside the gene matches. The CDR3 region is CASSLDDRGDGNTQYF. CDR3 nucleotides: TGTGCCAGCAGCTTAGATGACAGGGGTGATGGTAATACGCAGTATTTT.

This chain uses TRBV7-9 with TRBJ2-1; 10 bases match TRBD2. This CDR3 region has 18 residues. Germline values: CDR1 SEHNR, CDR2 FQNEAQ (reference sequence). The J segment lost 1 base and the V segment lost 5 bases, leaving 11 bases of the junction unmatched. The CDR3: CASSPSPLAGESYNEQFF. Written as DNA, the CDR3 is TGTGCCAGCAGCCCTTCCCCTCTAGCGGGAGAATCCTACAATGAGCAGTTCTTC. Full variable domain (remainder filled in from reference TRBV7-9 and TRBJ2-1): DTGVSQNPRHKITKRGQNVTFRCDPISEHNRLYWYRQTLGQGPEFLTYFQNEAQLEKSRLLSDRFSAERPKGSFSTLEIQRTEQGDSAMYLCASSPSPLAGESYNEQFFGPGTRLTVL.

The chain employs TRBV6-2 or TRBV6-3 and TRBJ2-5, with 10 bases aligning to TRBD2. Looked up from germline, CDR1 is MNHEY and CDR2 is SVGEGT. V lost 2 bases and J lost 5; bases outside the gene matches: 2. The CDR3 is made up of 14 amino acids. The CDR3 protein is CASSYTGLAETQYF. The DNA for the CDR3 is TGTGCCAGCAGTTACACGGGACTAGCGGAGACCCAGTACTTC.

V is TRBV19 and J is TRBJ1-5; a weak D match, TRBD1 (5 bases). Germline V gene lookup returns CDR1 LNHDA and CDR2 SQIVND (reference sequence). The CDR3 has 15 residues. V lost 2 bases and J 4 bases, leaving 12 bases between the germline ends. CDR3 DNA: TGTGCCAGTAGTATAACCCGCGGGGGGAATCAGCCCCAGCATTTT. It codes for CASSITRGGNQPQHF. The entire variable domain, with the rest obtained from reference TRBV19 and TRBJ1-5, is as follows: DGGITQSPKYLFRKEGQNVTLSCEQNLNHDAMYWYRQDPGQGLRLIYYSQIVNDFQKGDIAEGYSVSREKKESFPLTVTSAQKNPTAFYLCASSITRGGNQPQHFGDGTRLSIL.

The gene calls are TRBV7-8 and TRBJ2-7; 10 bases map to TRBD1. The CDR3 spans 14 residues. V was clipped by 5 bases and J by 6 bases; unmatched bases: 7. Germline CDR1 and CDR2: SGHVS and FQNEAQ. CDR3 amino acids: CASSKDRGLSEQYF. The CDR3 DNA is TGTGCCAGCAGCAAAGACAGGGGGCTCAGCGAGCAGTACTTC.